Sequencing of this TCR beta chain was carried out in a study of cytotoxic CD8 clonotypes in ibrutinib-treated CLL. Study observations and caveats: While tracking circulating CD8+ T-cell counts, baseline clonality exceeded that of age-matched healthy donors. Whereas clonality rose at ibrutinib response, it declined toward baseline at progression.

CDR3 length: 15 amino acids. V lost 5 bases, J lost 5 bases, and 15 bases lay in between. From germline, CDR1 is SGHTA and CDR2 FQGNSA. In the case of this clone: Its matching antigen is unknown.

The data were produced by immunoSEQ multiplex PCR, yet TCRdb's version contains in-frame clones alone and is incomplete. This sample has approximately 84,000 clones, with around 79% found just once. The clonotype was recovered from a human donor with chronic lymphocytic leukemia. The V call is TRBV7-2, the J call TRBJ1-4; TRBD1 might be the D (6 bases). Sequencing was performed on PBMCs, taken after 12 months of ibrutinib treatment. This CDR3 is CASSPQGYGNEKLFF. The CDR3 DNA sequence: TGTGCCAGCAGCCCCCAGGGGTACGGGAATGAAAAACTGTTTTTT.